The clone carrying this T cell receptor (beta chain) has a count of ten or more. Its matching antigen is unknown. This CDR3 is built from 17 residues. The V end lost 0 bases, the J end lost 0 bases, and 12 bases lay between the germline ends. Germline values: CDR1 SGHDN, CDR2 FVKESK. This specimen belongs to a study of human T cells and chemical hapten exposure. General study results and limits: The donor cohort had alopecia, so its immune response may not match that of healthy people.

Unique molecular identifiers were attached to individual cDNA molecules within the library. MiXCR, applied by TCRdb to the RACE reads, yields one record per CDR3 protein. The sample holds about 40,000 distinct CDR3 sequences, around 3.2% seen once. Time point specified: patch test 2, 6 weeks after DPC sensitization. Treatment defined: therapeutic diphenylcyclopropenone sensitization with weekly scalp DPC. Specimen: whole blood, collected in connection with sensitization to the hapten diphenylcyclopropenone (DPC). V and J are TRBV14 and TRBJ2-1; possible D gene TRBD1, 5 bases. The clonotype was recovered from a man aged 40-50 years with alopecia areata. Some clones in this sample may be carry-over from other donors' samples. The CDR3 here is CASSQDRIDSSYNEQFF. In nucleotides, the CDR3 is TGTGCCAGCAGCCAAGATCGAATCGACAGCTCCTACAATGAGCAGTTCTTC.